The 19 T cell receptor beta chains below were found in one sample sequenced in a study of T-cell reconstitution after alpha-beta-depleted transplantation in children. Unique molecular identifiers were incorporated into the prepared TCRbeta library. TCRdb independently ran MiXCR on the PCR reads; one entry per CDR3 protein. The table shows 120,000 or so distinct CDR3 sequences, with approximately 22% occurring only once. This specimen consisted of PBMCs, mostly from graft donor cells, obtained 180 days after TCRalphabeta/CD19-depleted stem cell transplant. The receptors here all came from a male patient aged 2 to 9 who had a stem cell transplant for chronic granulomatous disease, so the T cells may come from the graft donor.

The rearrangement joins TRBV27 to TRBJ1-5; D unclear. Germline CDR1 and CDR2: MNHEY and SMNVEV (reference sequence). The CDR3 spans 13 residues. Trimming stripped 3 bases from V and 3 bases from J, with 6 bases between. As DNA, the CDR3 is TGTGCCAGCAGTTTTCAGGCCAATCAGCCCCAGCATTTT. It translates to CASSFQANQPQHF.

Many counts were recorded for this clonotype. The chain couples TRBV12-3 or TRBV12-4 to TRBJ1-5, with 8 bases aligning to TRBD1. The CDR3 has 15 residues. The trim removed 5 bases at V and 2 bases at J, leaving 5 bases unmatched. The CDR3 loop is CASSLDRGGNQPQHF. CDR3 coding DNA: TGTGCCAGCAGTCTAGACAGGGGTGGCAATCAGCCCCAGCATTTT.

V is TRBV5-1 and J is TRBJ2-5; D not resolved. Germline CDR1 is SGHRS and CDR2 is YFSETQ. The CDR3 is made up of 15 amino acids. Trimming took off 7 bases at V and 2 bases at J, with 18 bases between the two ends. The CDR3: CASATSGFPQETQYF. CDR3 bases: TGCGCCAGCGCCACATCGGGCTTTCCACAAGAGACCCAGTACTTC. Combining the CDR3 with reference TRBV5-1 and TRBJ2-5 gives the whole variable domain KAGVTQTPRYLIKTRGQQVTLSCSPISGHRSVSWYQQTPGQGLQFLFEYFSETQRNKGNFPGRFSGRQFSNSRSEMNVSTLELGDSALYLCASATSGFPQETQYFGPGTRLLVL.

The chain links TRBV3-1 to TRBJ2-3; a possible D gene is TRBD2 (5 bases). V gave up 1 base and J gave up 4 bases, with 12 bases separating them. Germline V gene sequence: CDR1 LGHDT, CDR2 YNNKEL (reference sequence). The CDR3 has 15 amino acids. The CDR3 nucleotides are TGTGCCAGCAGCCAAGCAAGGTTGGAGGCAGATACGCAGTATTTT. Amino acids: CASSQARLEADTQYF.

This clonotype was counted between two and nine times. The gene calls are TRBV7-2 and TRBJ2-5; maybe TRBD2 (6 bases). Germline V gene lookup returns CDR1 SGHTA and CDR2 FQGNSA. The CDR3 contains 13 residues. The V end lost 6 bases, the J end lost 4 bases, and 12 bases lay between the germline ends. In DNA, the CDR3 is TGTGCCAGCAGAACACTAGCCACAGAGACCCAGTACTTC. This translates into CASRTLATETQYF.

The table lists this clonotype with a few counts. The junction and the germline gene differ at one end; a read error may be behind it. The V gene is TRBV7-2, the J gene TRBJ2-1; D is ambiguous. The CDR3 contains 12 residues. Germline V gives CDR1 SGHTA, CDR2 FQGNSA. The CDR3 sequence is CASSLKTEGPAF. The CDR3 nucleotides read TGTGCCAGCAGCCTCAAGACCGAAGGACCCGCCTTC.

This clonotype came up many times. The V gene is TRBV10-3, the J gene TRBJ2-2; D remains unclear. Germline-derived CDR1 and CDR2 are ENHRY and SYGVKD. The CDR3 is 11 amino acids. Deletions cut 4 bases from V and 7 bases from J, with 4 bases between. The CDR3 DNA follows: TGTGCCATCAGTGGGCTCGGGGAGCTGTTTTTT. This encodes CAISGLGELFF.

There are a few counts of this clonotype. The chain links TRBV6-2 or TRBV6-3 to TRBJ2-7; D call uncertain. V dropped 8 bases and J dropped 3 bases, with 5 bases sitting between them. Germline V gene lookup returns CDR1 MNHEY and CDR2 SVGEGT. The CDR3 is 10 residues long. The CDR3 coding sequence is TGTGCCAGCCGTCGCTACGAGCAGTACTTC. It translates to CASRRYEQYF.

This clonotype was counted at least ten times. This sequence joins TRBV11-3 and TRBJ2-4, with D perhaps TRBD1 or TRBD2 (5 bases each). Trimming cost V 5 bases and J 7 bases, with 12 bases left between them. Per germline, CDR1 SGHNT and CDR2 YENEEA. The CDR3 has 13 residues. CDR3 in amino acids: CASSLTRGNIQYF. CDR3 sequence (DNA): TGTGCCAGCAGCCTCACTAGGGGCAACATTCAGTACTTC.

This clonotype was seen more than once but under ten times. The J gene is TRBJ1-2, the V gene TRBV24-1; 10 nucleotides align to TRBD1. The CDR3 is made up of 15 amino acids. The V gene's germline CDR1 is KGHDR and CDR2 SFDVKD. Germline trimming cut 1 base from V and 7 bases from J; bases unmatched to any gene: 5. The CDR3 sequence: CATSDFETGGSGYTF. In nucleotides, the CDR3 is TGTGCCACCAGTGATTTTGAGACAGGGGGCAGTGGCTACACCTTC.

This clonotype was counted once. The gene calls are TRBV7-2 and TRBJ2-1, with a possible D match to TRBD1 (5 bases). The CDR3 contains 13 residues. Trimming stripped 2 bases from V and 11 bases from J, with 13 bases between. The V gene's germline CDR1 is SGHTA and CDR2 FQGNSA. CDR3 in amino acids: CASSLYQGLKQFF. The DNA for the CDR3 is TGTGCCAGCAGCTTATATCAGGGATTGAAGCAGTTCTTC.

V and J are TRBV10-3 and TRBJ2-7; D unclear. The germline gives CDR1 ENHRY, CDR2 SYGVKD. Deletions cut 2 bases from V and 0 bases from J, with 11 bases between. The CDR3 extends over 15 amino acids. The CDR3 sequence: CAISEVRLFSYEQYF. The CDR3 DNA reads TGTGCCATCAGTGAGGTACGGTTGTTCTCCTACGAGCAGTACTTC.

This clonotype was counted between two and nine times. The chain couples TRBV21-1 to TRBJ2-3; the table names TRBD2, a call not compared with the DNA. TRBV21-1 is described as a pseudogene. This CDR3 is 14 amino acids long. The CDR3 bases are TGTGCCAGCAGCAAAGGTGGTAGCGGGCCTACGCAGTATTTT. Residues: CASSKGGSGPTQYF.

V and J are TRBV2 and TRBJ2-3; weak D call: TRBD2 (5 bases). In germline, CDR1 is SNHLY, CDR2 FYNNEI. The V end was cut by 0 bases, the J end by 6 bases, with 7 bases between. The CDR3 has 13 amino acids. CDR3 sequence (DNA): TGTGCCAGCAGTGAAGCGAGGGCGGATACGCAGTATTTT. Its translation is CASSEARADTQYF.

On this clonotype: This may stem from a read error, because a much larger clone lies one nucleotide away. The chain combines TRBV12-3 or TRBV12-4 with TRBJ2-6, with D possibly matching TRBD1 (5 bases). The CDR3 has 17 amino acids. The chain's CDR3 is CASSRQFPDSGANVVTF. The CDR3 DNA is TGTGCCAGCAGCCGACAGTTTCCCGACTCTGGGGCCAACGTCGTGACTTTC.

This clonotype has at least ten counts. CDR3 loop: CASSTPGQGMGYTF. The CDR3 DNA sequence: TGTGCCAGCAGTACCCCGGGACAGGGGATGGGCTACACCTTC. The chain joins TRBV28 to TRBJ1-2, with 10 bases matching TRBD1. Germline V gene data show CDR1 as MDHEN and CDR2 as SYDVKM. V trimming: 5 bases; J trimming: 8 bases; junction bases outside the gene matches: 8. CDR3 size: 14 residues.

This clonotype was detected only once. The chain combines TRBV18 with TRBJ2-1; the match to TRBD2 covers 7 bases. After removal of 8 bases from V and 7 bases from J, the junction contained 14 bases not matched to a gene. Germline assignment: CDR1 KGHSH and CDR2 LQKENI. This CDR3 has 15 residues. The CDR3 region has the DNA TGTGCCAGCGTACAGCGGGACGGACGTGGGAATGAGCAGTTCTTC. Protein product: CASVQRDGRGNEQFF.

This clonotype was counted ten times or more. This chain links TRBV7-8 with TRBJ1-1, with unresolved D. CDR3 length equals 13 residues. Trimming cost V 5 bases and J 0 bases, with 7 bases left between them. CDR1 and CDR2 (germline): SGHVS, FQNEAQ. The CDR3 DNA is TGTGCCAGCAGCGCCTGGATGAACACTGAAGCTTTCTTT. It is translated as CASSAWMNTEAFF.

This clonotype was seen a few times. The chain carries TRBV15 and TRBJ1-6; perhaps TRBD1 as D (5 bases). Germline values: CDR1 LNHNV, CDR2 YYDKDF (reference sequence). Trimming removed 1 base at V and 1 base at J, with 14 bases between. The CDR3 covers 18 residues. In DNA form, the CDR3 reads TGTGCCACCAGCAGAGCTCCCCCCGCAGGGTCCTATAATTCACCCCTCCACTTT. Encoded protein: CATSRAPPAGSYNSPLHF.